This T cell receptor beta chain was retrieved from a study of shared clonotypes between healthy human individuals. Study information: The plates for each donor numbered three CD4 naive, three CD4 memory, two CD8 naive and one CD8 memory. Broader study findings: Clonotype sharing among the donors was expected to vary with sequencing depth. Around 5% was the fraction of naive CD4 clonotypes found shared across several donors. Genetic and exposure-history diversity was limited by the few donors.

The protocol was immunoSEQ multiplex PCR, while the TCRdb copy is restricted to in-frame clones and leaves out a portion. The sample lists 1,500,000 or so clones; about 98.5% were seen once. A remark on this clone: Antigen unknown.

Trimming took 4 bases from V and 7 from J, leaving 11 bases between them. Germline CDR1 is ENHRY and CDR2 is SYGVKD. The CDR3 consists of 12 residues. The rearrangement joins TRBV10-3 to TRBJ2-7, with D unresolved. The sample taken for sequencing was naive CD4+ T cells sorted from blood. Regarding subset: CD45RA+ positively selected. The origin of this receptor is a young man in good health. This chain's CDR3 is CAISVPRGEQYF. CDR3 nucleotides: TGTGCCATCAGTGTTCCCCGTGGGGAGCAGTACTTC.